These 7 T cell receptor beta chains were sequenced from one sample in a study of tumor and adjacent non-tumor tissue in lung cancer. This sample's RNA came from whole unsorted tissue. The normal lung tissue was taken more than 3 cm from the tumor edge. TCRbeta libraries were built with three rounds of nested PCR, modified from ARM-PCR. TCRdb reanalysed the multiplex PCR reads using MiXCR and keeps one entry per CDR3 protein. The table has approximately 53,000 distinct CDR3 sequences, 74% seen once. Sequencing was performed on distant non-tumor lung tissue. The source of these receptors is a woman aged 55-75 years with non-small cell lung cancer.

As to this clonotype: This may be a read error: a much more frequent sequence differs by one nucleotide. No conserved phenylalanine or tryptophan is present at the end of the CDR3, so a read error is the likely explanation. This CDR3 is CASRTWGEQYL. CDR3 in DNA: TGTGCCAGCAGGACGTGGGGCGAGCAGTACCTC. The gene calls are TRBV12-3 or TRBV12-4 and TRBJ2-7; D ambiguous. The CDR3 loop spans 11 amino acids. The V end lost 6 bases, the J end lost 6 bases, and 9 bases lay between the germline ends.

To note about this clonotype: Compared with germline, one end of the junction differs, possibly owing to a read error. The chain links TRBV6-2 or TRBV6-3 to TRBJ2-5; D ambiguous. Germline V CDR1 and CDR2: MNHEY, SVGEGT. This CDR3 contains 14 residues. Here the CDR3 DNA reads TGCGCCAGCAAAAAAACTGCCCAACAAGAGACCCTGTACTTC. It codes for CASKKTAQQETLYF.

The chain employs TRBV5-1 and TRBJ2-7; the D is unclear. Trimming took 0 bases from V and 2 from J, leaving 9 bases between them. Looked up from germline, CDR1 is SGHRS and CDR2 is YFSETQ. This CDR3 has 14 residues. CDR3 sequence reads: CASSLDSGPYEQYF. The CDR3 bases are TGCGCCAGCAGCTTGGACAGTGGACCCTACGAGCAGTACTTC.

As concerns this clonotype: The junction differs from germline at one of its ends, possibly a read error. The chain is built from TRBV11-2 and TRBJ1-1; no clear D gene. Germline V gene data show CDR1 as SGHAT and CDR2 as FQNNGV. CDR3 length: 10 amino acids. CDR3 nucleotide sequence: TGTGGCAGCAGCTTAGTGACTGAAGCTTTT. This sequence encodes CGSSLVTEAF.

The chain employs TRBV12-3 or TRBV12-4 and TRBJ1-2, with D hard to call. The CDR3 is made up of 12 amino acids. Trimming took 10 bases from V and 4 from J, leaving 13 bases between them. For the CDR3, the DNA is TGTGCCATTAGTCTTAGCCTCTATGGCTACACCTTC. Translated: CAISLSLYGYTF.

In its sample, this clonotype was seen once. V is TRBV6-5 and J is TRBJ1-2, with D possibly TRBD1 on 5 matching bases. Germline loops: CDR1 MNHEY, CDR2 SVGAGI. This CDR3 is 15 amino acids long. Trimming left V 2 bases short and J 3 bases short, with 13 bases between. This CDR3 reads CASSYGAGSDYGYTF. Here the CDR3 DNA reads TGTGCCAGCAGTTACGGGGCAGGGTCTGACTATGGCTACACCTTC.

CDR3 DNA sequence: TGTGCCAGCAGGAATAGCCGGGGATATAATGAGCAGTTCTTC. Translation: CASRNSRGYNEQFF. V gene TRBV12-3 or TRBV12-4 combines with J gene TRBJ2-1; tentative D call: TRBD2 (5 bases). This CDR3 is 14 amino acids long. V gave up 6 bases and J gave up 7 bases, with 16 bases separating them.